This entry lists 9 T cell receptor beta chains sequenced from one sample in a study of graft-versus-host responses after intestinal transplantation. The table came from immunoSEQ multiplex PCR; TCRdb's copy has only in-frame clones and leaves some out. The sample carries about 89,000 clones, less than 95% recorded once. Their antigen targets remain unknown. The input for sequencing was unstimulated CD4+ T cells sorted from spleen or lymph node cells, taken before transplant. All receptors come from a human donor who was the organ donor for an intestinal transplant.

The chain joins TRBV7-2 to TRBJ2-3; TRBD2 is a possible D gene (5 bases). Per the germline V gene, CDR1 is SGHTA and CDR2 is FQGNSA. The V gene lost 1 base and the J gene lost 2 bases, with 10 bases spanning the gap. The CDR3 runs to 15 residues. CDR3 loop: CASSLEPGNTDTQYF. The CDR3 coding sequence is TGTGCCAGCAGCTTAGAGCCGGGAAACACAGATACGCAGTATTTT.

The sample holds one count of this clone. The V call is TRBV6-4, the J call TRBJ2-2; D is perhaps TRBD1 (5 bases). From germline, CDR1 is MRHNA and CDR2 SNTAGT. This CDR3 spans 14 amino acids. With 2 bases removed from V and 8 bases from J, the gap between germline ends came to 12 bases. This chain's CDR3 is CASSDEEGVGELFF. The CDR3 DNA sequence: TGTGCCAGCAGTGACGAAGAAGGGGTGGGGGAGCTGTTTTTT.

This clone was seen a single time. The chain links TRBV9 to TRBJ2-2; 11 bases match TRBD2. Germline CDR1 reads SGDLS; CDR2 reads YYNGEE. The CDR3 has 17 residues. V lost 2 bases to trimming and J lost 1 base; unmatched junction nucleotides: 4. This chain's CDR3 is CASSVLGLAGNTGELFF. The CDR3 nucleotides are TGTGCCAGCAGCGTCCTCGGACTAGCGGGGAACACCGGGGAGCTGTTTTTT.

The chain combines TRBV7-2 with TRBJ1-4; the D is unclear. This CDR3 has 12 residues. With 7 bases removed from V and 3 bases from J, the gap between germline ends came to 6 bases. In germline, CDR1 is SGHTA, CDR2 FQGNSA. CDR3 bases: TGTGCCAGCACCACCCCTAATGAAAAACTGTTTTTT. This sequence encodes CASTTPNEKLFF.

This sequence joins TRBV27 and TRBJ1-2, with TRBD1 as a possible D gene (6 bases). Germline loops: CDR1 MNHEY, CDR2 SMNVEV (reference sequence). This CDR3 has 16 amino acids. V lost 2 bases, J lost 0 bases, and 13 bases lay in between. In DNA form, the CDR3 reads TGTGCCAGCAGTTTACGGTGGGACACCTCTAACTATGGCTACACCTTC. This encodes CASSLRWDTSNYGYTF.

This sequence joins TRBV14 and TRBJ1-3; 7 positions agree with TRBD1. CDR3 size: 15 residues. CDR1 is SGHDN, CDR2 FVKESK, per germline. V lost 1 base, J lost 1 base, and 1 base stayed unmatched. CDR3 protein: CASSQATGSGNTIYF. The CDR3 DNA reads TGTGCCAGCAGCCAAGCGACAGGGTCTGGAAACACCATATATTTT.

This chain connects TRBV11-3 to TRBJ2-7; 8 bases line up with TRBD1. V trimming: 2 bases; J trimming: 2 bases; junction bases outside the gene matches: 8. Germline V gives CDR1 SGHNT, CDR2 YENEEA. The CDR3 loop spans 16 amino acids. The CDR3 region is CASSLSQGAPPYEQYF. CDR3 nucleotides: TGTGCCAGCAGCTTATCCCAGGGGGCGCCACCCTACGAGCAGTACTTC. The entire variable domain, with the rest obtained from reference TRBV11-3 and TRBJ2-7, is as follows: EAGVVQSPRYKIIEKKQPVAFWCNPISGHNTLYWYLQNLGQGPELLIRYENEEAVDDSQLPKDRFSAERLKGVDSTLKIQPAELGDSAVYLCASSLSQGAPPYEQYFGPGTRLTVT.

This clone occurred once. The chain carries TRBV30 and TRBJ1-4; D is uncertain. Per the germline V gene, CDR1 is GTSNPN and CDR2 is SVGIG (reference sequence). The CDR3 is made up of 14 amino acids. V lost 1 base and J lost 0, with 6 bases in between. The CDR3 nucleotides are TGTGCCTGGAGTGGTCAAGCAACTAATGAAAAACTGTTTTTT. As protein: CAWSGQATNEKLFF. Supplemented by reference TRBV30 and TRBJ1-4, the full variable domain reads SQTIHQWPATLVQPVGSPLSLECTVEGTSNPNLYWYRQAAGRGLQLLFYSVGIGQISSEVPQNLSASRPQDRQFILSSKKLLLSDSGFYLCAWSGQATNEKLFFGSGTQLSVL.

V and J are TRBV6-6 and TRBJ1-4; 7 nucleotides match TRBD1. J lost 0 bases, V lost 6 bases, and 7 bases had no gene match. The CDR3 sequence is 16 residues long. Germline V gives CDR1 MNHNY, CDR2 SVGAGI (reference sequence). CDR3 in amino acids: CASSGGTVATNEKLFF. CDR3 bases: TGTGCCAGCAGCGGCGGGACAGTTGCAACTAATGAAAAACTGTTTTTT.